This T cell receptor beta chain was sequenced during a study of blood T cells in healthy people across ages. V lost 3 bases to trimming and J lost 1 base; unmatched junction nucleotides: 12. Germline V gives CDR1 DFQATT, CDR2 SNEGSKA (reference sequence). This CDR3 is 19 amino acids long. Findings and limits, study-wide: Comparison with aged donors showed that long-lived donors had more naive CD4+ cells and higher diversity.

Then a second PCR, running about 6 to 11 cycles, was carried out with a sample-barcoded 5' primer and a J-beta primer mix. TCRdb reprocessed the 5' RACE reads via MiXCR and lists one record per CDR3 protein. The sample consists of some 780,000 distinct CDR3 sequences, just over 55% of them appearing once. This clonotype was seen only a few times. No antigen is known for it. The sequencing sample was made of blood. This TCR was recovered from a man between 40 and 49 years old in good health. The J gene is TRBJ2-1, the V gene TRBV20-1; 13 bases are a match to TRBD2. CDR3 in DNA: TGCAGTGCTAGTCCGACAACTAGCGGGAGGGTGAGGTCCTACAATGAGCAGTTCTTC. Its translation: CSASPTTSGRVRSYNEQFF.